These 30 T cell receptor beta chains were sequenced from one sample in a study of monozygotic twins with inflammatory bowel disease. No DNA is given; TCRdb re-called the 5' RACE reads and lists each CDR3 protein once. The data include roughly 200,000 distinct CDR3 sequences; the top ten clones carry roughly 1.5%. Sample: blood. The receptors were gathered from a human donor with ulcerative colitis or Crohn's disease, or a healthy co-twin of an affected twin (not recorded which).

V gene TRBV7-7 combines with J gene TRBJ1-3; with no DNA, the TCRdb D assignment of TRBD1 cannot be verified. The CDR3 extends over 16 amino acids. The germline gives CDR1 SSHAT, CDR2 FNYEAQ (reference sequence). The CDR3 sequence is CASSPGTDPTGNTIYF. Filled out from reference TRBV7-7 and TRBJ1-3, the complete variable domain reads GAGVSQSPRYKVTKRGQDVTLRCDPISSHATLYWYQQALGQGPEFLTYFNYEAQPDKSGLPSDRFSAERPEGSISTLTIQRTEQRDSAMYRCASSPGTDPTGNTIYFGEGSWLTVV.

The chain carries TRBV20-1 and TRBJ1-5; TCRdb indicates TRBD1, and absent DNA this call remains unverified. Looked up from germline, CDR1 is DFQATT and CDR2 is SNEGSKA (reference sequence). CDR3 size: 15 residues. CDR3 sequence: CSARAGQVINQPQHF.

This CDR3 is CASMTGKAQGYNEQFF. This chain uses TRBV6-1 with TRBJ2-1; TCRdb returns TRBD1, unconfirmable since there is no DNA. The germline V gene encodes CDR1 MNHNS and CDR2 SASEGT. The CDR3 has 16 amino acids.

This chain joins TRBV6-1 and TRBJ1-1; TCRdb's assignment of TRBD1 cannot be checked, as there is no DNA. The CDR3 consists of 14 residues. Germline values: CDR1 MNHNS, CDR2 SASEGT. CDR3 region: CASSEDRGGTEAFF.

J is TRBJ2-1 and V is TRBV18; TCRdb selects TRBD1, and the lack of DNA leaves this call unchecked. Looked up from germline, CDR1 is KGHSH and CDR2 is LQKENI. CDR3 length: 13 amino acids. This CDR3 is CASSPGARNEQFF.

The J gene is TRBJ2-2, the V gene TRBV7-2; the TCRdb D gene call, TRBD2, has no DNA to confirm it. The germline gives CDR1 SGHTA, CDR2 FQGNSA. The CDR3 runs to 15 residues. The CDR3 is CASSTGLPKTGELFF.

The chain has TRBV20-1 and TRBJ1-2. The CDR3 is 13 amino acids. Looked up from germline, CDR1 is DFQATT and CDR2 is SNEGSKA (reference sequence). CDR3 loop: CSASIGSTYGYTF.

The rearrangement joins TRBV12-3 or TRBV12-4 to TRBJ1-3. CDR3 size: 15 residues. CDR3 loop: CASSWTGLSGNTIYF.

CDR3 loop: CASSSIRQSGANVLTF. The J gene is TRBJ2-6, the V gene TRBV5-6; TCRdb designates TRBD1, a call that cannot be tested without DNA. CDR1 is SGHDT, CDR2 YYEEEE, per germline. The CDR3 is 16 residues long. Together with reference TRBV5-6 and TRBJ2-6, the CDR3 gives the full variable domain: DAGVTQSPTHLIKTRGQQVTLRCSPKSGHDTVSWYQQALGQGPQFIFQYYEEEERQRGNFPDRFSGHQFPNYSSELNVNALLLGDSALYLCASSSIRQSGANVLTFGAGSRLTVL.

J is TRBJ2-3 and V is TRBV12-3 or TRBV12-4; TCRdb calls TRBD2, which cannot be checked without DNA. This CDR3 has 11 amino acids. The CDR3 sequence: CASRLGYTQYF.

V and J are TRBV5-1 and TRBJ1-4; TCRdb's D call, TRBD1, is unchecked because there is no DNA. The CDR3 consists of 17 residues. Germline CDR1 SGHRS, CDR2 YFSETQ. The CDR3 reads CASSLWTGPSHNEKLFF. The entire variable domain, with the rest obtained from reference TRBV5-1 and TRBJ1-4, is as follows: KAGVTQTPRYLIKTRGQQVTLSCSPISGHRSVSWYQQTPGQGLQFLFEYFSETQRNKGNFPGRFSGRQFSNSRSEMNVSTLELGDSALYLCASSLWTGPSHNEKLFFGSGTQLSVL.

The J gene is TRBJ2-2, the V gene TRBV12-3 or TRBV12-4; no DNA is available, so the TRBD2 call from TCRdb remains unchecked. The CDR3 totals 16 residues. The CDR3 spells CASSSTRGAGSGELFF.

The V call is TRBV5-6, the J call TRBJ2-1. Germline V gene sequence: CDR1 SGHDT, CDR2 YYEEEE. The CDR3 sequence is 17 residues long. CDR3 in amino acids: CASSPEQNGGVYNEQFF. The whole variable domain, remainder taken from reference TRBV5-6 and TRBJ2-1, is DAGVTQSPTHLIKTRGQQVTLRCSPKSGHDTVSWYQQALGQGPQFIFQYYEEEERQRGNFPDRFSGHQFPNYSSELNVNALLLGDSALYLCASSPEQNGGVYNEQFFGPGTRLTVL.

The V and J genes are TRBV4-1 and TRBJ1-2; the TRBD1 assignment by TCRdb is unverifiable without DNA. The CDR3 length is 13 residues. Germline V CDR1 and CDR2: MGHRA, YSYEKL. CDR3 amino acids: CASSPWTARGYTF.

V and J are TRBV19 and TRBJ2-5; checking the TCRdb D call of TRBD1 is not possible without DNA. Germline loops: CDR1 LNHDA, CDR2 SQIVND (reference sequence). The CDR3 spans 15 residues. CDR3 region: CASSLAGQRKETQYF.

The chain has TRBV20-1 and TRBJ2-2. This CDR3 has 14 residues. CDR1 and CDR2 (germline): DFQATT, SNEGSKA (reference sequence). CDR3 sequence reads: CSAPTSLNTGELFF.

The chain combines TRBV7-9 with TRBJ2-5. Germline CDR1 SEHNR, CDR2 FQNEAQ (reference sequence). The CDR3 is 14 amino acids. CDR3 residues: CASSLASLQETQYF. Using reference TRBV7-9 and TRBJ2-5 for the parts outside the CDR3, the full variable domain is DTGVSQNPRHKITKRGQNVTFRCDPISEHNRLYWYRQTLGQGPEFLTYFQNEAQLEKSRLLSDRFSAERPKGSFSTLEIQRTEQGDSAMYLCASSLASLQETQYFGPGTRLLVL.

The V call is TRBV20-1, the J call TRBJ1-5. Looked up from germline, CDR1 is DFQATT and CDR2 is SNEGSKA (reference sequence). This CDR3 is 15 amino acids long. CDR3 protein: CSALARWGSNQPQHF.

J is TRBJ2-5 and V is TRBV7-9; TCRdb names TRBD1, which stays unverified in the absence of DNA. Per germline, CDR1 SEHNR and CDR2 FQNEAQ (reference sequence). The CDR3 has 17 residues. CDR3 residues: CASSPSSGSRDTETQYF. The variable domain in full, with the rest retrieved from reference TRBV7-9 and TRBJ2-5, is DTGVSQNPRHKITKRGQNVTFRCDPISEHNRLYWYRQTLGQGPEFLTYFQNEAQLEKSRLLSDRFSAERPKGSFSTLEIQRTEQGDSAMYLCASSPSSGSRDTETQYFGPGTRLLVL.

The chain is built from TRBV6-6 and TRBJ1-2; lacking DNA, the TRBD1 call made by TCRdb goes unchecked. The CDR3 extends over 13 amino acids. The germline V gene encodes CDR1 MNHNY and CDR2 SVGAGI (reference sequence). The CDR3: CASRDSRNYGYTF.

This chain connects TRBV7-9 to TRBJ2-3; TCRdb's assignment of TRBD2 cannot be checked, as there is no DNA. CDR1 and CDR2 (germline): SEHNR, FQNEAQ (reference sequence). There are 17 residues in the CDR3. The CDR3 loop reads CASSLGLAGGNTDTQYF.

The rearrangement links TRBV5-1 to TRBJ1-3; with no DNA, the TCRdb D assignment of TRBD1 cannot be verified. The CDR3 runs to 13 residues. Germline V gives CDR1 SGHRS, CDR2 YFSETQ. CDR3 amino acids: CASSQGTGNTIYF.

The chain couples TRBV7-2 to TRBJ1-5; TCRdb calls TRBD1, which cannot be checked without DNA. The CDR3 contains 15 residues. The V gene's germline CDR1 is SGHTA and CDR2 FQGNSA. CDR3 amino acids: CASSSGQGAYEPQHF. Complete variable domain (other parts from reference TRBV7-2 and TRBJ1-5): GAGVSQSPSNKVTEKGKDVELRCDPISGHTALYWYRQSLGQGLEFLIYFQGNSAPDKSGLPSDRFSAERTGGSVSTLTIQRTQQEDSAVYLCASSSGQGAYEPQHFGDGTRLSIL.

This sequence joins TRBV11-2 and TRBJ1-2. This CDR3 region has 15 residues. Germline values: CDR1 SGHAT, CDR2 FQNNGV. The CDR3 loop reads CASSLEATANYGYTF.

Here the CDR3 reads CASSFTGGAQITEAFF. The chain joins TRBV7-2 to TRBJ1-1; the TCRdb call, TRBD1, lacks DNA for checking. The CDR3 has 16 amino acids. The germline CDR1 and CDR2 sequences are SGHTA and FQGNSA. The full variable domain, completed using reference TRBV7-2 and TRBJ1-1, is GAGVSQSPSNKVTEKGKDVELRCDPISGHTALYWYRQSLGQGLEFLIYFQGNSAPDKSGLPSDRFSAERTGGSVSTLTIQRTQQEDSAVYLCASSFTGGAQITEAFFGQGTRLTVV.

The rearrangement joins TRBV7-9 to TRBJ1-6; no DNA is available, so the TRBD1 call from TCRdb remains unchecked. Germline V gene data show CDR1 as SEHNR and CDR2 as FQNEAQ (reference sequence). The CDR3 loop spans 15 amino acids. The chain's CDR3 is CASSDGQGYNSPLHF.

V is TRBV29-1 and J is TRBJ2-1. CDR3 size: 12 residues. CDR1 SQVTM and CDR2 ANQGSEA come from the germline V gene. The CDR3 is CSVELYLNEQFF.

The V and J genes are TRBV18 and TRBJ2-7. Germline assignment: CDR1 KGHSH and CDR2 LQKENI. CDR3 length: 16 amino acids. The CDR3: CASSPPNRPETYEQYF. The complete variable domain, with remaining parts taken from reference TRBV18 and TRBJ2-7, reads NAGVMQNPRHLVRRRGQEARLRCSPMKGHSHVYWYRQLPEEGLKFMVYLQKENIIDESGMPKERFSAEFPKEGPSILRIQQVVRGDSAAYFCASSPPNRPETYEQYFGPGTRLTVT.

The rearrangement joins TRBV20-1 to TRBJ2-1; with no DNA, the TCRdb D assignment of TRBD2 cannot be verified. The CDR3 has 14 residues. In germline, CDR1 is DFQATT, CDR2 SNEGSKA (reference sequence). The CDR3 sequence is CSAGGLASYNEQFF.

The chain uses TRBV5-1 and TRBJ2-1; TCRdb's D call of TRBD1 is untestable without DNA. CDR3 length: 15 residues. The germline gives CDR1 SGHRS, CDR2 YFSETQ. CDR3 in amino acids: CASSPRDRVYNEQFF.